In this sample, the clone carrying this TCR beta chain is medium-sized. The target antigen is unknown. This sample is part of a study of metastatic and nonmetastatic thyroid tumors. Study summary: Peripheral blood and tumor or nodule samples from malignant and benign thyroid patients were compared.

Original data processing: Construction of a distant-metastasis classifier for papillary thyroid cancer relied on CDR3 differences across clinicopathological groups. MiXCR re-clonotyped the PCR reads for TCRdb. What appears here as the V and J calls and clone size reflects TCRdb's work, not the paper's. The table shows roughly 34,000 clones, with about a fifth occurring only once. Nobody among the patients had been given any treatment before thyroid surgery. Whole-study findings and limits: In blood and tumor, TCR beta diversity was reportedly significantly higher in malignant thyroid tumors than in benign nodules.

CDR1 is MNHNS and CDR2 is SASEGT in the germline V gene. V lost 0 bases to trimming and J lost 1 base; unmatched junction nucleotides: 1. The length of the CDR3 is 15 residues. This rearrangement joins TRBV6-1 to TRBJ2-7, with 9 bases identical to TRBD2. The sequenced material came from tumor tissue. This sequence was found in a male donor with papillary thyroid cancer or a benign thyroid nodule (not recorded which). Some clones in this sample may be carry-over from other donors' samples. The CDR3 DNA follows: TGTGCCAGCAGTGAAGCGCTAGCGGGGTCCTACGAGCAGTACTTC. It translates to CASSEALAGSYEQYF.